Shown below are 10 T cell receptor beta chains from a single sample sequenced in a study of cytotoxic CD8 clonotypes in ibrutinib-treated CLL. Measured with immunoSEQ multiplex PCR; TCRdb has only the in-frame clones, and not every one. The profile shows about 20,000 clones, around 75% of them singletons. The sequences come from PBMCs, collected before ibrutinib treatment. These receptors were obtained from a human donor with chronic lymphocytic leukemia.

The genes are TRBV7-8 and TRBJ2-3; D not resolved. The V end lost 1 base, the J end lost 4 bases, and 6 bases lay between the germline ends. This CDR3 contains 13 residues. CDR1 is SGHVS and CDR2 is FQNEAQ in the germline V gene. CDR3 coding DNA: TGTGCCAGCAGCTTAGGGGGTGCAGATACGCAGTATTTT. Protein product: CASSLGGADTQYF. The full variable domain, rest sourced from reference TRBV7-8 and TRBJ2-3, is GAGVSQSPRYKVAKRGQDVALRCDPISGHVSLFWYQQALGQGPEFLTYFQNEAQLDKSGLPSDRFFAERPEGSVSTLKIQRTQQEDSAVYLCASSLGGADTQYFGPGTRLTVL.

J is TRBJ2-5 and V is TRBV6-1; 7 nucleotides agree with TRBD1. With 10 bases clipped from V and 5 bases from J, the junction kept 13 bases outside the gene matches. The CDR3 consists of 14 residues. The germline V gene encodes CDR1 MNHNS and CDR2 SASEGT. The CDR3 loop is CATADRVRLETQYF. The CDR3 DNA is TGTGCCACCGCCGACAGGGTGCGATTGGAGACCCAGTACTTC.

The chain recombines TRBV6-5 with TRBJ1-2; no clear D. Germline-derived CDR1 and CDR2 are MNHEY and SVGAGI. The CDR3 runs 15 residues. Trimming left V 0 bases short and J 1 base short, with 9 bases between. As DNA, the CDR3 is TGTGCCAGCAGTTACTCGACACACAATAACTATGGCTACACCTTC. Translated, it gives CASSYSTHNNYGYTF.

This clone is a singleton in its sample. The chain links TRBV7-3 to TRBJ2-3; D could derive from TRBD1 or TRBD2 (5 bases each). Trimming removed 4 bases from V and 2 bases from J, with 13 bases in between. This CDR3 spans 15 amino acids. Germline V CDR1 and CDR2: SGHTA, FQGTGA. The DNA for the CDR3 is TGTGCCAGCAGCTCATGGGGGATGAACACAGATACGCAGTATTTT. Its translation: CASSSWGMNTDTQYF.

As DNA, the CDR3 is TGCAGTGGTTGGGAGAGATCAGGCTACACCTTC. Translation: CSGWERSGYTF. The V call is TRBV20-1, the J call TRBJ1-2; no reliable D call. The length of the CDR3 is 11 residues. Germline values: CDR1 DFQATT, CDR2 SNEGSKA (reference sequence). V lost 7 bases and J lost 8, with 14 bases in between.

The chain employs TRBV25-1 and TRBJ1-1; 7 nucleotides line up with TRBD1. Germline V lookup: CDR1 MGHDK, CDR2 SYGVNS. The V and J ends lost 3 bases and 6 bases, in that order; junction bases with no gene match: 7. The CDR3 has 14 amino acids. The CDR3 region is CASSDRQGMAEAFF. The CDR3 DNA sequence: TGTGCCAGCAGTGACCGACAGGGAATGGCTGAAGCTTTCTTT.

This chain connects TRBV7-9 to TRBJ2-3; the D gene is possibly TRBD2 (7 bases). Trimming pared 5 bases from V and 0 bases from J, leaving 15 bases between. Germline-derived CDR1 and CDR2 are SEHNR and FQNEAQ (reference sequence). The CDR3 loop spans 16 amino acids. This chain's CDR3 is CASSARGATSTDTQYF. DNA for the CDR3: TGTGCCAGCAGCGCTCGGGGGGCAACTAGCACAGATACGCAGTATTTT.

The rearrangement uses TRBV7-8 and TRBJ1-2; D remains unclear. Trimming took 5 bases from V and 8 from J, leaving 12 bases between them. CDR1 is SGHVS and CDR2 is FQNEAQ in the germline V gene. This CDR3 is built from 12 residues. The CDR3 nucleotides read TGTGCCAGCAGCCAGATAGATTCAGGCTACACCTTC. It specifies CASSQIDSGYTF.

The genes are TRBV28 and TRBJ1-2; D gene unclear. The CDR3 has 12 amino acids. The ends were cut back, 1 base at V and 4 bases at J, with 4 bases in the middle. From germline, CDR1 is MDHEN and CDR2 SYDVKM. CDR3 coding DNA: TGTGCCAGCAGTTTATCAGGCTATGGCTACACCTTC. This translates into CASSLSGYGYTF.

The V and J genes are TRBV5-1 and TRBJ1-1; 11 nucleotides line up with TRBD1. Germline CDR1 SGHRS, CDR2 YFSETQ. J lost 6 bases, V lost 2 bases, and 9 bases had no gene match. CDR3 length: 16 amino acids. The CDR3 bases are TGCGCCAGCAGCTTCCGGACAGGGGGCGTTGAAGCTGAAGCTTTCTTT. Translated, it gives CASSFRTGGVEAEAFF. Full variable domain (rest looked up from reference TRBV5-1 and TRBJ1-1): KAGVTQTPRYLIKTRGQQVTLSCSPISGHRSVSWYQQTPGQGLQFLFEYFSETQRNKGNFPGRFSGRQFSNSRSEMNVSTLELGDSALYLCASSFRTGGVEAEAFFGQGTRLTVV.